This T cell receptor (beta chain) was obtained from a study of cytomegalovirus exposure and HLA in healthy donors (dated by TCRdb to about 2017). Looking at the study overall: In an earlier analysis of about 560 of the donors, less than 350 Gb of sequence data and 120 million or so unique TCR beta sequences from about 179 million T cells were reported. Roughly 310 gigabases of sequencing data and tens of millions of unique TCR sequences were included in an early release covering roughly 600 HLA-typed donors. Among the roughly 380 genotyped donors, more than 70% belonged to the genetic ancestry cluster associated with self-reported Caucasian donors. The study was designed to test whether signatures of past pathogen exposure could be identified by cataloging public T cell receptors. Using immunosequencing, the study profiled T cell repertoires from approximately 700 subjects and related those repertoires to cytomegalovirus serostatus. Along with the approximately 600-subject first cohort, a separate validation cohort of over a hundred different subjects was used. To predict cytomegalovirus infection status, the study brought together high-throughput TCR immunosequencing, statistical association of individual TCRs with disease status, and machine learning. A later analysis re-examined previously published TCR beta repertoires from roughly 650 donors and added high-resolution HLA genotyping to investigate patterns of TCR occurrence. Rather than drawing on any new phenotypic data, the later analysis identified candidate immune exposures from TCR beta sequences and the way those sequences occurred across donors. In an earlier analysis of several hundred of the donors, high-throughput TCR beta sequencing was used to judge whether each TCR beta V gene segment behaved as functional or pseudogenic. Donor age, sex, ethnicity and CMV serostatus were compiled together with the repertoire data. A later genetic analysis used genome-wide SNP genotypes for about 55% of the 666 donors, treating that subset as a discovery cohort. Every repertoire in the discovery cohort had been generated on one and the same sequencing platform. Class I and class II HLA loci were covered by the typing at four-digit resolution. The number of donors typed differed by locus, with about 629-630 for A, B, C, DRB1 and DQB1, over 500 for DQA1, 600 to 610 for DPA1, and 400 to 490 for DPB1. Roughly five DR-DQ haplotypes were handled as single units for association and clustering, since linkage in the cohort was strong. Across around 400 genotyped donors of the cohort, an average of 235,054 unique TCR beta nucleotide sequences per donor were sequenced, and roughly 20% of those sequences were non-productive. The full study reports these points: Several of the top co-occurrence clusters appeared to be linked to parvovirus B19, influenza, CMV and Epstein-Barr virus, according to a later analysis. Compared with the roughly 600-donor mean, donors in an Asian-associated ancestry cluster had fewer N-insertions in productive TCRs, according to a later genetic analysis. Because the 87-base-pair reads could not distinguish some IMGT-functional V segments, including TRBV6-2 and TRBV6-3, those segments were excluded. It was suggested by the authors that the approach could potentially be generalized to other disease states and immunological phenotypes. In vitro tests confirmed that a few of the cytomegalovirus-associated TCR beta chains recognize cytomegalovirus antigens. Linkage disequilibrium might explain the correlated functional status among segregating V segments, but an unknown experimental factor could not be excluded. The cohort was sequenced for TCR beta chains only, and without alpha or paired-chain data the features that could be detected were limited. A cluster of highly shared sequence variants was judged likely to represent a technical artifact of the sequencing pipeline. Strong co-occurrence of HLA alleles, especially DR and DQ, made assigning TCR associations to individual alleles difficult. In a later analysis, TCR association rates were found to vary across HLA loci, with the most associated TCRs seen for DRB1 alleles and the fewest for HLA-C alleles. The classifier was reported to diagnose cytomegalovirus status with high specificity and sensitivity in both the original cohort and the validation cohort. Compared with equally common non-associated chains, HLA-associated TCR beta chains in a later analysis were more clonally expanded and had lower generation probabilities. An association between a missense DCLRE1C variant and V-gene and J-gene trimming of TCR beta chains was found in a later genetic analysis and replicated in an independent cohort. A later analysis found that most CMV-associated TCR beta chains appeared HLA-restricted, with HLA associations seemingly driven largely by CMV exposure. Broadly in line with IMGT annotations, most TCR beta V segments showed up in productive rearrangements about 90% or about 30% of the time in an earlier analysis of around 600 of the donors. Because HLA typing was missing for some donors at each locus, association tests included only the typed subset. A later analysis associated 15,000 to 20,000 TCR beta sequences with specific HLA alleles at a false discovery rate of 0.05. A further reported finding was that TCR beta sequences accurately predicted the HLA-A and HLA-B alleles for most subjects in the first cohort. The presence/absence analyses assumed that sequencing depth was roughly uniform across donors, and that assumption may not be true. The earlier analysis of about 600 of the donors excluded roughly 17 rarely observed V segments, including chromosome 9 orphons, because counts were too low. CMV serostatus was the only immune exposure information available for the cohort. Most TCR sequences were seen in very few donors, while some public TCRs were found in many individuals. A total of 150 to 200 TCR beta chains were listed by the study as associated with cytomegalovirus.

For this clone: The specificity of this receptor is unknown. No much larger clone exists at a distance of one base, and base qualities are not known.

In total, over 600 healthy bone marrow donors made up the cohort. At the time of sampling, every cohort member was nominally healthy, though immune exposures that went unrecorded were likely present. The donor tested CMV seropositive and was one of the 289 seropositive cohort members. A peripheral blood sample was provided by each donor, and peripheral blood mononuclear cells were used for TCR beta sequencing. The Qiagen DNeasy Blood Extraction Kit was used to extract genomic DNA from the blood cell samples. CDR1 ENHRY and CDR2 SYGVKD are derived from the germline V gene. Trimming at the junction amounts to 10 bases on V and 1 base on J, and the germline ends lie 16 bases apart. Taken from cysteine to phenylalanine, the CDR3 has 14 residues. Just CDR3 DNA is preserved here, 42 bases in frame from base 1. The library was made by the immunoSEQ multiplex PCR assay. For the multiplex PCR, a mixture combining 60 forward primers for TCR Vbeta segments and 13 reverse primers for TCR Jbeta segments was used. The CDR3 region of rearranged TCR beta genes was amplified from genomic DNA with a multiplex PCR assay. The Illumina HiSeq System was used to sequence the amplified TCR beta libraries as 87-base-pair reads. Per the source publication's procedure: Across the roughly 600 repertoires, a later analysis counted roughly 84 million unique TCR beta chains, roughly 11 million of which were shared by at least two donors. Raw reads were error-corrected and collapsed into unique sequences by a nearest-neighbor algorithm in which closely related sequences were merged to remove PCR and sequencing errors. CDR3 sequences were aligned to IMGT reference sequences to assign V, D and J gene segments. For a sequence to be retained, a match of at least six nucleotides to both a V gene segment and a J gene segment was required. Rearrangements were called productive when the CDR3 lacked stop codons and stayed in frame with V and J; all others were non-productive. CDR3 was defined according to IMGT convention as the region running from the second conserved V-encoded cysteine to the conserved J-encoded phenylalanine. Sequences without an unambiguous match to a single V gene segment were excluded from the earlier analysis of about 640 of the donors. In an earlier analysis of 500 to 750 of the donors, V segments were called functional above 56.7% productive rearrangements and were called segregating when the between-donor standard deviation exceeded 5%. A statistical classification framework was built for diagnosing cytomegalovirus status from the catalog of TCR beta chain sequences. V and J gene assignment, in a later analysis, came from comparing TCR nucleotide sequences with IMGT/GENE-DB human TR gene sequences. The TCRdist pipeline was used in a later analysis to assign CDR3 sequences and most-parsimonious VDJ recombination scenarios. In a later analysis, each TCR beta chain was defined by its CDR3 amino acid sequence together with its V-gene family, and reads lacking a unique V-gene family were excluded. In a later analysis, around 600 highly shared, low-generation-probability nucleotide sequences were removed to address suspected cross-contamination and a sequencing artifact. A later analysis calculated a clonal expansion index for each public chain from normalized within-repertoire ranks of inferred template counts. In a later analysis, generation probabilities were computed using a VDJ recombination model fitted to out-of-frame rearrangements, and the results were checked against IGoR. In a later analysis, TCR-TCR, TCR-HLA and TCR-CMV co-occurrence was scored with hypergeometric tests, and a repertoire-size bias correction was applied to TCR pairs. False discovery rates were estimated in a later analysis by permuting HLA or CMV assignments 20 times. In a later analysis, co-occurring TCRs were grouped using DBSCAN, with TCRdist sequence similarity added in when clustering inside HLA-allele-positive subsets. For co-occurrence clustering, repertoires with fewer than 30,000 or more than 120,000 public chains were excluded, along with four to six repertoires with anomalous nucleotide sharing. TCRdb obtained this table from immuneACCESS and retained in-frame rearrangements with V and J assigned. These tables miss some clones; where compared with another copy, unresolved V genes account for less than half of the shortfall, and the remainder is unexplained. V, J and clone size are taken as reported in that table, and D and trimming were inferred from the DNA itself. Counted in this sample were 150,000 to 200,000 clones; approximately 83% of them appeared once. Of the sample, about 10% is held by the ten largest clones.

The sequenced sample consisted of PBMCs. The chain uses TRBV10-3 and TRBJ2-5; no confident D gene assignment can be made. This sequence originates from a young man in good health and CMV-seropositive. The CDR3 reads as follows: CATKTVWAQETQYF. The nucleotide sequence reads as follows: TGTGCCACGAAGACGGTATGGGCCCAAGAGACCCAGTACTTC.